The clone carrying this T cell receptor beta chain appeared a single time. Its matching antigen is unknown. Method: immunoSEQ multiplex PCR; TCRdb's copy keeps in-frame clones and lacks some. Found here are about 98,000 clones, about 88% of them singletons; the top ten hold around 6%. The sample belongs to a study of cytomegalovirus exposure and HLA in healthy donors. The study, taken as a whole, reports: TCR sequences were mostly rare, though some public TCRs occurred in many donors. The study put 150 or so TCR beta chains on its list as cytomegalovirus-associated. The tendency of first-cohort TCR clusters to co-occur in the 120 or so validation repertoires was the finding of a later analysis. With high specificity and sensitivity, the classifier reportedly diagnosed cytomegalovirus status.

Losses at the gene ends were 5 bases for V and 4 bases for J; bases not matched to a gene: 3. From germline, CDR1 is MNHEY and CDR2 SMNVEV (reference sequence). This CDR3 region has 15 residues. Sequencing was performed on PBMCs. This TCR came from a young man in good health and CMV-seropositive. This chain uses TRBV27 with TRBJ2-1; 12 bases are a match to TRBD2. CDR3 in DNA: TGTGCCAGCAGTCCTACTAGCGGGAGGTACAATGAGCAGTTCTTC. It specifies CASSPTSGRYNEQFF.